These 26 T cell receptor beta chains share one sample of origin, sequenced in a study of blood T cell repertoires in COVID-19. Measured with immunoSEQ multiplex PCR; TCRdb has only the in-frame clones, and not every one. The data hold 240,000 or so clones, with 70% to 90% observed a single time. Source material: PBMCs or T cells enriched from blood (not recorded which). The receptors come from a woman aged 35 to 49 with acute COVID-19.

The chain uses TRBV11-2 and TRBJ2-7; 14 positions agree with TRBD2. The CDR3 extends over 18 amino acids. Looked up from germline, CDR1 is SGHAT and CDR2 is FQNNGV. J lost 3 bases, V lost 2 bases, and 9 bases had no gene match. CDR3 DNA sequence: TGTGCCAGCAGCTTAACCCACGGGACTAGCGGGAGAGTCTACGAGCAGTACTTC. This gives the protein CASSLTHGTSGRVYEQYF.

The CDR3 region is CASSGALGRNQPQHF. CDR3 sequence (DNA): TGTGCCAGCAGTGGAGCCTTGGGGCGGAATCAGCCCCAGCATTTT. The rearrangement uses TRBV6-1 and TRBJ1-5, with D perhaps TRBD1 (5 bases). CDR1 is MNHNS, CDR2 SASEGT, per germline. The CDR3 totals 15 residues. Trimming shortened V by 4 bases and J by 4 bases, and 14 bases separated the two germline ends.

The chain links TRBV7-3 to TRBJ2-1; TRBD2 is a possible D gene (6 bases). The CDR3 runs to 14 residues. Germline V gene sequence: CDR1 SGHTA, CDR2 FQGTGA. The V end lost 1 base, the J end lost 5 bases, and 9 bases lay between the germline ends. The CDR3 bases are TGTGCCAGCAGCTTAAGGGGGGACGACAATGAGCAGTTCTTC. Translation: CASSLRGDDNEQFF.

This clone was recorded once. The chain combines TRBV24-1 with TRBJ2-3; D is unclear. From germline, CDR1 is KGHDR and CDR2 SFDVKD. V was trimmed by 5 bases and J by 5 bases, leaving 4 bases between them. CDR3 length equals 11 residues. DNA for the CDR3: TGTGCCACCAGTGCAGGAGATACGCAGTATTTT. This codes for CATSAGDTQYF.

V is TRBV10-3 and J is TRBJ2-3; no reliable D call. This CDR3 spans 10 amino acids. Germline values: CDR1 ENHRY, CDR2 SYGVKD. V was cut by 10 bases and J by 3 bases, with 5 bases left in between. This chain's CDR3 is CATRTDTQYF. The DNA of the CDR3 is TGTGCCACCCGTACAGATACGCAGTATTTT.

J is TRBJ2-1 and V is TRBV5-1, with TRBD2 matching 7 bases. The CDR3 spans 15 residues. V shed 4 bases and J 4 bases; nucleotides not matched to a gene: 8. Germline V lookup: CDR1 SGHRS, CDR2 YFSETQ. The CDR3, as DNA: TGCGCCAGCAGCCCCCTGCGGGAGACATACAATGAGCAGTTCTTC. This encodes CASSPLRETYNEQFF.

This chain joins TRBV14 and TRBJ1-2, with D hard to call. Germline V gene lookup returns CDR1 SGHDN and CDR2 FVKESK. V lost 1 base to trimming and J lost 4 bases, with 10 bases between them. The CDR3 is 14 residues long. The CDR3 sequence is CASSQVGGSYGYTF. CDR3 nucleotides: TGTGCCAGCAGCCAAGTCGGAGGGAGCTATGGCTACACCTTC. The full variable domain, rest sourced from reference TRBV14 and TRBJ1-2, is EAGVTQFPSHSVIEKGQTVTLRCDPISGHDNLYWYRRVMGKEIKFLLHFVKESKQDESGMPNNRFLAERTGGTYSTLKVQPAELEDSGVYFCASSQVGGSYGYTFGSGTRLTVV.

The rearrangement joins TRBV3-1 (or the pseudogene TRBV3-2) to TRBJ1-1, with D perhaps TRBD1 (6 bases). The CDR3 is 13 amino acids. V was pared by 2 bases and J by 6 bases, with 10 bases between. Germline V gives CDR1 LGHDT, CDR2 YNNKEL (reference sequence). The CDR3 nucleotides read TGTGCCAGCAGCCAACAAGGGGGGGCTGAAGCTTTCTTT. Translating gives CASSQQGGAEAFF.

V is TRBV5-4 and J is TRBJ2-1, with 8 bases fitting TRBD2. J lost 5 bases, V lost 4 bases, and 14 bases had no gene match. Germline CDR1 is SGHNT and CDR2 is YYREEE (reference sequence). This CDR3 region has 17 residues. CDR3 nucleotides: TGTGCCAGCAGCCACCAAAGGCTACTAGCGGAGGACAATGAGCAGTTCTTC. Its protein is CASSHQRLLAEDNEQFF. Full variable domain (missing parts from reference TRBV5-4 and TRBJ2-1): ETGVTQSPTHLIKTRGQQVTLRCSSQSGHNTVSWYQQALGQGPQFIFQYYREEENGRGNFPPRFSGLQFPNYSSELNVNALELDDSALYLCASSHQRLLAEDNEQFFGPGTRLTVL.

This clone showed up just once. J is TRBJ1-1 and V is TRBV14; 8 positions agree with TRBD1. There are 14 residues in the CDR3. V dropped 2 bases and J dropped 5; count of bases not matched to a gene: 4. Germline assignment: CDR1 SGHDN and CDR2 FVKESK. CDR3 region: CASSQLQGVTEAFF. In DNA form, the CDR3 reads TGTGCCAGCAGCCAATTACAGGGGGTAACTGAAGCTTTCTTT.

This clone has only one observation. The chain carries TRBV9 and TRBJ2-7; 7 bases fit TRBD2. The CDR3 spans 15 residues. Unmatched junction bases numbered 7, after V lost 1 base and J lost 3 bases. Germline V gene data show CDR1 as SGDLS and CDR2 as YYNGEE. The CDR3 region has the DNA TGTGCCAGCAGCGTAAGGAGCGGGGAGAGCTACGAGCAGTACTTC. Translation: CASSVRSGESYEQYF.

V and J are TRBV14 and TRBJ2-3; D not resolved. V dropped 3 bases and J dropped 5 bases, with 6 bases sitting between them. Germline V gene sequence: CDR1 SGHDN, CDR2 FVKESK. This CDR3 is 12 amino acids long. The CDR3 spells CASSHLGDTQYF. Here the CDR3 DNA reads TGTGCCAGCAGCCACCTAGGAGATACGCAGTATTTT.

The V call is TRBV11-3, the J call TRBJ2-5, with 9 bases aligning to TRBD2. Trimming took 4 bases from V and 5 from J; bases not matched to a gene: 5. Germline-derived CDR1 and CDR2 are SGHNT and YENEEA. The CDR3 has 14 residues. The DNA for the CDR3 is TGTGCCAGCAGCTACTGGACTAGCGATGAGACCCAGTACTTC. Protein sequence: CASSYWTSDETQYF.

The V gene is TRBV19, the J gene TRBJ2-5; a possible D gene is TRBD1 (5 bases). CDR1 is LNHDA, CDR2 SQIVND, per germline (reference sequence). This CDR3 is built from 14 residues. V lost 3 bases and J 5 bases, leaving 13 bases between the germline ends. In DNA form, the CDR3 reads TGTGCCAGTAGTATCCCCAGGGAAAGTGAGACCCAGTACTTC. It yields the protein CASSIPRESETQYF.

The V call is TRBV5-1, the J call TRBJ1-5, with a weak D call TRBD1 (5 bases). This CDR3 is 15 amino acids long. Trimming cost V 0 bases and J 1 base, with 8 bases left between them. Germline V gene data show CDR1 as SGHRS and CDR2 as YFSETQ. CDR3: CASSLAGGSNQPQHF. The CDR3 DNA is TGCGCCAGCAGCTTGGCCGGGGGAAGCAATCAGCCCCAGCATTTT. The complete variable domain, with remaining parts taken from reference TRBV5-1 and TRBJ1-5, reads KAGVTQTPRYLIKTRGQQVTLSCSPISGHRSVSWYQQTPGQGLQFLFEYFSETQRNKGNFPGRFSGRQFSNSRSEMNVSTLELGDSALYLCASSLAGGSNQPQHFGDGTRLSIL.

The chain has TRBV12-3 or TRBV12-4 and TRBJ1-2; D ambiguous. V was shortened by 8 bases and J by 7 bases, with 17 bases between the two germline ends. The CDR3 has 13 residues. As DNA, the CDR3 is TGTGCCAGCCTAGTCGCGCCTGGAGGTGGCTACACCTTC. Translation gives CASLVAPGGGYTF.

This chain's CDR3 is CASSGLAGTDTQYF. As DNA, the CDR3 is TGTGCCAGCAGTGGACTAGCGGGCACAGATACGCAGTATTTT. The chain carries TRBV28 and TRBJ2-3; 10 bases align to TRBD2. The CDR3 has 14 residues. The germline V gene encodes CDR1 MDHEN and CDR2 SYDVKM. Unmatched junction bases numbered 0, after V lost 5 bases and J lost 1 base.

This chain uses TRBV28 with TRBJ1-2, with TRBD1 as a possible D gene (5 bases). The germline V and J ends were trimmed by 2 bases and 4 bases, with 17 bases remaining between them. This CDR3 contains 16 residues. Germline assignment: CDR1 MDHEN and CDR2 SYDVKM. DNA of the CDR3: TGTGCCAGCAGTTTAGGAATTGGAGGGGTCTTCTATGGCTACACCTTC. Translation gives CASSLGIGGVFYGYTF.

This chain joins TRBV27 and TRBJ2-7; TRBD1 is a possible D gene (6 bases). Germline lookup yields CDR1 MNHEY and CDR2 SMNVEV (reference sequence). V was shortened by 4 bases and J by 4 bases, with 11 bases between the two germline ends. This CDR3 region has 13 residues. CDR3 sequence (DNA): TGTGCCAGCAGTTCCCACAGGGTTTACGAGCAGTACTTC. It is translated as CASSSHRVYEQYF.

This chain joins TRBV6-5 and TRBJ2-1, with D possibly being TRBD1 (5 bases). V was pared by 8 bases and J by 1 base, with 9 bases between. This CDR3 comprises 13 residues. The V gene's germline CDR1 is MNHEY and CDR2 SVGAGI. The CDR3 DNA is TGTGCCAGCCTGACAGATTCCTACAATGAGCAGTTCTTC. Protein: CASLTDSYNEQFF.

The chain carries TRBV11-2 and TRBJ2-1, with 10 bases identical to TRBD2. With V trimmed by 1 base and J by 6 bases, 9 bases remained unmatched. In germline, CDR1 is SGHAT, CDR2 FQNNGV. The CDR3 covers 17 residues. DNA for the CDR3: TGTGCCAGCAGCTTAGCTTTTTCTAGCGGGAGTAGCAATGAGCAGTTCTTC. As protein: CASSLAFSSGSSNEQFF. Together with reference TRBV11-2 and TRBJ2-1, the CDR3 gives the full variable domain: EAGVAQSPRYKIIEKRQSVAFWCNPISGHATLYWYQQILGQGPKLLIQFQNNGVVDDSQLPKDRFSAERLKGVDSTLKIQPAKLEDSAVYLCASSLAFSSGSSNEQFFGPGTRLTVL.

This chain links TRBV6-5 with TRBJ2-7; 13 bases fit TRBD2. J gave up 5 bases and V 5 bases, and 6 bases lay outside the gene matches. Germline V gives CDR1 MNHEY, CDR2 SVGAGI. The CDR3 length is 15 residues. This CDR3 is CASSTRTSGSHEQYF. CDR3 bases: TGTGCCAGCAGTACGAGGACTAGCGGGAGCCACGAGCAGTACTTC.

V is TRBV2 and J is TRBJ1-1; D is uncertain. This CDR3 comprises 14 residues. Germline V gene data show CDR1 as SNHLY and CDR2 as FYNNEI. V was trimmed by 5 bases and J by 1 base, leaving 11 bases between them. The CDR3 here is CASSPVFSNTEAFF. DNA of the CDR3: TGTGCCAGCAGTCCGGTCTTTTCGAACACTGAAGCTTTCTTT.

The chain links TRBV18 to TRBJ1-1, with TRBD1 matching over 9 bases. The CDR3 runs to 15 residues. Germline V CDR1 and CDR2: KGHSH, LQKENI. V gave up 4 bases and J gave up 3 bases; unmatched junction bases: 6. CDR3: CASSLPWTGDTEAFF. Here the CDR3 DNA reads TGTGCCAGCTCACTACCGTGGACAGGGGACACTGAAGCTTTCTTT. The whole variable domain, filled in from reference TRBV18 and TRBJ1-1, reads NAGVMQNPRHLVRRRGQEARLRCSPMKGHSHVYWYRQLPEEGLKFMVYLQKENIIDESGMPKERFSAEFPKEGPSILRIQQVVRGDSAAYFCASSLPWTGDTEAFFGQGTRLTVV.

The gene calls are TRBV9 and TRBJ2-3, with D possibly being TRBD2 (6 bases). The CDR3 totals 15 residues. CDR1 is SGDLS and CDR2 is YYNGEE in the germline V gene. The germline V and J ends were trimmed by 3 bases and 2 bases, with 13 bases remaining between them. The CDR3 sequence: CASSAGREFTDTQYF. DNA of the CDR3: TGTGCCAGCAGCGCTGGACGGGAGTTCACAGATACGCAGTATTTT.

This chain connects TRBV5-1 to TRBJ2-5; TRBD1 aligns across 7 bases. The CDR3 spans 14 residues. Per germline, CDR1 SGHRS and CDR2 YFSETQ. Losses at the gene ends were 4 bases for V and 2 bases for J; bases not matched to a gene: 5. The CDR3 DNA is TGCGCCAGCAGCATCCAGGGACAGCAAGAGACCCAGTACTTC. As protein: CASSIQGQQETQYF.